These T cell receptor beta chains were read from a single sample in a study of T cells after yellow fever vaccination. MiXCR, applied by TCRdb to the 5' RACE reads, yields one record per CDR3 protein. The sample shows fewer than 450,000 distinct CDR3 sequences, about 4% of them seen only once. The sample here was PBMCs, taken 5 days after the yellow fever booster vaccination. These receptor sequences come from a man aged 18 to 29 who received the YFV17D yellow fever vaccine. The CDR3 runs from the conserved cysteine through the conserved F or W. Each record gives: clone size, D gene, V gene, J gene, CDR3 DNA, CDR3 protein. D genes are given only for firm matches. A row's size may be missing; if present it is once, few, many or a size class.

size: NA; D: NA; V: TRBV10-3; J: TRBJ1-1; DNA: TGTGCCATCAGTGAACCTGGGGGCAGGGGCACTGAAGCTTTCTTT; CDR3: CAISEPGGRGTEAFF
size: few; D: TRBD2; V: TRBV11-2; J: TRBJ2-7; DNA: TGTGCCAGCAGCCGCCCTAGCGGGGGTTACGAGCAGTACTTC; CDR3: CASSRPSGGYEQYF
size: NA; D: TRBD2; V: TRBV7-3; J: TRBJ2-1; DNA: TGTGCCAGCAGCTTCGCGCTTACTAGCGGGGCCGGCCATGAGCAGTTCTTC; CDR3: CASSFALTSGAGHEQFF
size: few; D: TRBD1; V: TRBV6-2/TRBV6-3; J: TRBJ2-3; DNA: TGTGCCAGCAGGGGTGACAGGGGAATAAGCACAGATACGCAGTATTTT; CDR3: CASRGDRGISTDTQYF
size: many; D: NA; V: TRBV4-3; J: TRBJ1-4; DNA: TGCGCCAGCAGCCAAGTGGCGGGATTTAATGAAAAACTGTTTTTT; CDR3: CASSQVAGFNEKLFF
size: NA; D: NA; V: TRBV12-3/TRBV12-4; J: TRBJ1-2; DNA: TGTGCCAGCAGCCTCGGCCTTGGCTACACCTTC; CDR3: CASSLGLGYTF
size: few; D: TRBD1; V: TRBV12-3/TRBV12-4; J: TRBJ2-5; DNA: TGTGCCAGCAGTACTTTGGACAGGGAAGAGACCCAGTACTTC; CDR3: CASSTLDREETQYF
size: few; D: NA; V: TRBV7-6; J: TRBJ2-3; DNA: TGTGCCAGCAGCTTAGGTCCCAGCTGGGATACGCAGTATTTT; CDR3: CASSLGPSWDTQYF
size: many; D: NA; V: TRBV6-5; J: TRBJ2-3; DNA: TGTGCCAGCAGTTACTCGGGGGGTGTACGGGATACGCAGTATTTT; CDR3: CASSYSGGVRDTQYF
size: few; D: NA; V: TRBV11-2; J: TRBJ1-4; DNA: TGTGCCAGCAGCTTAGAACAGGGTGTTCAACTGTTTTTT; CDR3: CASSLEQGVQLFF
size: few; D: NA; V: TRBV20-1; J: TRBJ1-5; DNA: TGCAGTGGAGGGGAGGGGATGGAAGATCAGCCCCAGCATTTT; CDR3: CSGGEGMEDQPQHF
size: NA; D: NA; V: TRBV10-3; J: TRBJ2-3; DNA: TGTGCCATCAGTCCTGTGGCAGATACGCAGTATTTT; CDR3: CAISPVADTQYF
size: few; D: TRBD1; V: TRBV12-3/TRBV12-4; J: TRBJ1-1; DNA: TGTGCCAGCAGTTCGCGGGACAGGGGCACTGAAGCTTTCTTT; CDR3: CASSSRDRGTEAFF
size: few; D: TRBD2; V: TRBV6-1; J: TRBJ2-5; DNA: TGTGCCAGCAGTGAACTAAGGTTCCCGGCGGGGGGGCGAGAGACCCAGTACTTC; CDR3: CASSELRFPAGGRETQYF
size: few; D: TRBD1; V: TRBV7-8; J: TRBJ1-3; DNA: TGTGCCAGCAGCTTAGTCGGGACAGGTAGAGCTGGAAACACCATATATTTT; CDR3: CASSLVGTGRAGNTIYF
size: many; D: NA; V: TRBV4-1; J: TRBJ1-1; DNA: TGCGCCAGCAGCCAAGCGGCACACATGAACACTGAAGCTTTCTTT; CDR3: CASSQAAHMNTEAFF
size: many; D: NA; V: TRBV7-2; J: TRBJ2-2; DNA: TGTGCCAGCAGCTTAGGGTCGGCCGGGGAGCTGTTTTTT; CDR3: CASSLGSAGELFF
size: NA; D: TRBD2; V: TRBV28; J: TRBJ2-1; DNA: TGTGCCAGCAGTGGGTCCAGCGGGGGGAGCTACAATGAGCAGTTCTTC; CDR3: CASSGSSGGSYNEQFF
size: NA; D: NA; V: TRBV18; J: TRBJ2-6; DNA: TGTGCCAGCTCAACAGGGAGCTCTGGGGCCAACGTCCTGACTTTC; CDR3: CASSTGSSGANVLTF
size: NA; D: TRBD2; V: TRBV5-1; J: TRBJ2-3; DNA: TGCGCCAGCGGCGTCGGACCGGAGCGGGGGGGCTTAGATACGCAGTATTTT; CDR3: CASGVGPERGGLDTQYF
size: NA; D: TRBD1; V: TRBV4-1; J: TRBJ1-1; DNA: TGCGCCAGCAGCGCAGGACAGGGGGGCGCTGAAGCTTTCTTT; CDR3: CASSAGQGGAEAFF
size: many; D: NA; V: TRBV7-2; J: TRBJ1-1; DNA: TGTGCCAGCAGCCCGCCCCGGGGGAGTAACACTGAAGCTTTCTTT; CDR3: CASSPPRGSNTEAFF
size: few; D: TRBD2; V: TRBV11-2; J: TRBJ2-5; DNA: TGTGCCAGCAGCTACGGGGCTAGCGGGGAGGGTTCTCAAGAGACCCAGTACTTC; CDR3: CASSYGASGEGSQETQYF
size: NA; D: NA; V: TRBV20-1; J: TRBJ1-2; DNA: TGCAGTGCTCCCCTTCCCACAGGGCTACAGGACGAAGGCTACACCTTC; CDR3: CSAPLPTGLQDEGYTF
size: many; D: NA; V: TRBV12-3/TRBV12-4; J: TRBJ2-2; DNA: TGTGCCAGCAGTTTTTCGGTTTCGTCCGGGGAGCTGTTTTTT; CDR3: CASSFSVSSGELFF
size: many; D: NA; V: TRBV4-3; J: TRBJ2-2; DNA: TGCGCCAGCAAACTCAACAGGGAGGACACCGGGGAGCTGTTTTTT; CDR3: CASKLNREDTGELFF
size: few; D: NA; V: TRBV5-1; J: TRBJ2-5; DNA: TGCGCCAGCAGCTTTCATACCGGCGAGACCCAGTACTTC; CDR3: CASSFHTGETQYF
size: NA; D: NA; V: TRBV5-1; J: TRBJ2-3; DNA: TGCGCCAGCAACTGGGTCGGCGCCAACCCCACAGATACGCAGTATTTT; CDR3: CASNWVGANPTDTQYF
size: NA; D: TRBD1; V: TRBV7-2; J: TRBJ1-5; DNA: TGTGCCAGCAGCTTAATGGCAGGGGGCTTAGGGCAGCCCCAGCATTTT; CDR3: CASSLMAGGLGQPQHF
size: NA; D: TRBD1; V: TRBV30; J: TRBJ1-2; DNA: TGTGCCTGGAGCCTAACAGGGGACCTTGCTAACTATGGCTACACCTTC; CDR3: CAWSLTGDLANYGYTF
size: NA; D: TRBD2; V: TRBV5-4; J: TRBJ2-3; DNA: TGTGCCAGCAGCTTGGGGCAGGGGTTTGCGGGGGGAACAGATACGCAGTATTTT; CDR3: CASSLGQGFAGGTDTQYF
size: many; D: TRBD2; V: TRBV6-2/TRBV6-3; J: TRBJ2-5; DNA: TGTGCCAGCAGCCTCGTACTAGCGGAGGCCCAGTACTTC; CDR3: CASSLVLAEAQYF
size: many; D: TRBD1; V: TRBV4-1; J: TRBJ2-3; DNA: TGCGCCAGCAGCCAAGAGGGACAGGCTACAGATACGCAGTATTTT; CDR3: CASSQEGQATDTQYF
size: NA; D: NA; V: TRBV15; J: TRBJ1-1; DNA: TGTGCCACCAGCAGATCAGGGTCCCCTGGCGAGAACACTGAAGCTTTCTTT; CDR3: CATSRSGSPGENTEAFF
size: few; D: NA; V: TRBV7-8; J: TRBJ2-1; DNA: TGTGCCAGCAGCTTACGAGGGGTCTACAATGAGCAGTTCTTC; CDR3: CASSLRGVYNEQFF
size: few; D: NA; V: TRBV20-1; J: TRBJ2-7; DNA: TGCAGTGCTAGTCCAGTGGCTAGCGATGCCGGAGAGCAGTACTTC; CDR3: CSASPVASDAGEQYF
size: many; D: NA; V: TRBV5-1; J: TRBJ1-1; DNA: TGTGCCAGCAGCTTGGGACTGAACACTGAAGCTTTCTTT; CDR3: CASSLGLNTEAFF
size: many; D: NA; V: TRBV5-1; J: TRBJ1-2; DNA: TGCGCCAGCAGCCCGGGACTCACGCAAAACTATGGCTACACCTTC; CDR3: CASSPGLTQNYGYTF
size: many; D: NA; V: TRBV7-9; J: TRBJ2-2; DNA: TGTGCCAGCAGCCCCGGGACCTCGGCCGGGGAGCTGTTTTTT; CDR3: CASSPGTSAGELFF
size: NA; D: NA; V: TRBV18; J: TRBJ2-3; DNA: TGTGCCAGCTCACCTAGGATTGACGGAGATACGCAGTATTTT; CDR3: CASSPRIDGDTQYF
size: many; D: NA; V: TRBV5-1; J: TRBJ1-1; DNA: TGCGCCAGCAGCTTGAGGGGACGAGCTGAAGCTTTCTTT; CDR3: CASSLRGRAEAFF
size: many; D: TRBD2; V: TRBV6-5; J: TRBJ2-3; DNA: TGTGCCAGCAGCTACAGCGGGGGGGCCGGAGATACGCAGTATTTT; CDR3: CASSYSGGAGDTQYF
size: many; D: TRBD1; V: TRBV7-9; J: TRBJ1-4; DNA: TGTGCCAGCAGCGGCGGACAGGGGGCTTATAATGAAAAACTGTTTTTT; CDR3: CASSGGQGAYNEKLFF
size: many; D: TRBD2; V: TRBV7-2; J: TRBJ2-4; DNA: TGTGCCAGCAGCCCGGGGGCGGGGGGGGATGGCATTCAGTACTTC; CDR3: CASSPGAGGDGIQYF
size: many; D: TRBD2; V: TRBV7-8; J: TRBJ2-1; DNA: TGTGCCAGCAGCCCCGGACTAGCGGGGGGTACGGCCCATGAGCAGTTCTTC; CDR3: CASSPGLAGGTAHEQFF
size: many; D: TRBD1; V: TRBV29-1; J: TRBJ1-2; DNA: TGCAGCGTCGAGGACAGGGGCTATGGCTACACCTTC; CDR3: CSVEDRGYGYTF
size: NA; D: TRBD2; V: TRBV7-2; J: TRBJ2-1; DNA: TGTGCCAGCAACCTAGTCGGGGGGGGCGATAATGAGCAGTTCTTC; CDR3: CASNLVGGGDNEQFF